The 19 T cell receptor beta chains in this list originate from one sample, sequenced in a study of neoadjuvant anti-PD-1 for oral cavity cancer. Repertoires were generated with immunoSEQ multiplex PCR, while TCRdb's copy carries only in-frame clones and drops some. The sample includes 65,000 to 95,000 clones, approximately 80% of them seen just once. The sequencing used PBMCs, collected before nivolumab (anti-PD-1) treatment. The origin of the receptors is a person aged 40 to 85 with oral cavity squamous cell carcinoma.

The J gene is TRBJ2-6, the V gene TRBV9, with 7 nucleotides matching TRBD1. The J segment lost 2 bases and the V segment lost 3 bases, leaving 2 bases of the junction unmatched. Germline V gene data show CDR1 as SGDLS and CDR2 as YYNGEE. The CDR3 runs to 15 residues. The CDR3: CASSGQGPGANVLTF. DNA of the CDR3: TGTGCCAGCAGCGGACAGGGACCTGGGGCCAACGTCCTGACTTTC. The full variable domain, with the rest looked up from reference TRBV9 and TRBJ2-6, is DSGVTQTPKHLITATGQRVTLRCSPRSGDLSVYWYQQSLDQGLQFLIQYYNGEERAKGNILERFSAQQFPDLHSELNLSSLELGDSALYFCASSGQGPGANVLTFGAGSRLTVL.

The V gene is TRBV5-5, the J gene TRBJ2-7; TRBD1 might be the D (5 bases). V lost 4 bases to trimming and J lost 2 bases, with 10 bases between them. Germline assignment: CDR1 SGHKS and CDR2 YYEKEE (reference sequence). The CDR3 totals 13 residues. Here the CDR3 DNA reads TGTGCCAGCAGCCCCGACAGAACCTACGAGCAGTACTTC. Translated, it gives CASSPDRTYEQYF.

The V gene is TRBV2, the J gene TRBJ2-5, with 10 bases matching TRBD1. J was trimmed by 4 bases and V by 3 bases; bases with no gene match: 5. The CDR3 length is 15 residues. Per the germline V gene, CDR1 is SNHLY and CDR2 is FYNNEI. The CDR3 region is CASSEMGQGLETQYF. The CDR3 DNA reads as TGTGCCAGCAGTGAGATGGGACAGGGGTTAGAGACCCAGTACTTC.

This chain connects TRBV11-2 to TRBJ1-1; the D gene is possibly TRBD1 (5 bases). Germline assignment: CDR1 SGHAT and CDR2 FQNNGV. The V gene lost 1 base and the J gene lost 8 bases, with 14 bases spanning the gap. This CDR3 is built from 14 residues. CDR3 region: CASSLAGGVKEAFF. The CDR3 DNA is TGTGCCAGCAGCTTAGCGGGGGGGGTAAAGGAAGCTTTCTTT.

The chain carries TRBV6-1 and TRBJ1-2; 8 bases are shared with TRBD1. CDR1 and CDR2 from the germline V gene are MNHNS and SASEGT. Unmatched junction bases numbered 14, after V lost 6 bases and J lost 8 bases. The CDR3 totals 15 residues. Here the CDR3 reads CASRRQMTGDRGYTF. The CDR3 DNA is TGTGCCAGCAGGAGACAAATGACAGGGGACAGGGGCTACACCTTC.

The chain carries TRBV10-3 and TRBJ2-2; TRBD2 might be the D (6 bases). Between the trimmed V and J ends, which lost 3 bases and 3 bases, there was a span of 14 bases. The CDR3 has 16 amino acids. The V gene's germline CDR1 is ENHRY and CDR2 SYGVKD. Here the CDR3 DNA reads TGTGCCATCAGTGAATTCGGGAGAGGGGACACCGGGGAGCTGTTTTTT. Protein product: CAISEFGRGDTGELFF.

The J gene is TRBJ2-7, the V gene TRBV7-2; 9 bases align to TRBD2. The CDR3 has 16 amino acids. With 1 base clipped from V and 5 bases from J, the junction kept 9 bases outside the gene matches. Looked up from germline, CDR1 is SGHTA and CDR2 is FQGNSA. CDR3: CASSLEASGIGNEQYF. The DNA for the CDR3 is TGTGCCAGCAGCTTAGAGGCTAGCGGGATCGGAAACGAGCAGTACTTC.

In the case of this clone: Different DNA sequences within this sample yield the same CDR3. The rearrangement uses TRBV5-6 and TRBJ1-4, with 10 bases aligning to TRBD1. After removal of 4 bases from V and 2 bases from J, the junction contained 5 bases not matched to a gene. Germline V gene data show CDR1 as SGHDT and CDR2 as YYEEEE. This CDR3 has 16 residues. CDR3 bases: TGTGCCAGCAGCCCGGACAGGGGGAGCACTAATGAAAAACTGTTTTTT. This gives the protein CASSPDRGSTNEKLFF.

This clone appeared a few times. The V and J genes are TRBV5-6 and TRBJ2-1, with 7 bases lining up with TRBD2. The CDR3 runs to 14 residues. The germline V gene has CDR1 SGHDT and CDR2 YYEEEE. V was clipped by 5 bases and J by 6 bases; unmatched bases: 8. The CDR3 reads CASRYGLGLNEQFF. The CDR3 coding sequence is TGTGCCAGCAGATACGGACTAGGGCTCAATGAGCAGTTCTTC.

This chain connects TRBV7-8 to TRBJ2-7, with 8 bases fitting TRBD1. CDR3 length equals 14 residues. The junction had 7 bases not matched to a gene; V was cut back by 5 bases and J by 4 bases. The germline V gene encodes CDR1 SGHVS and CDR2 FQNEAQ. In nucleotides, the CDR3 is TGTGCCAGCAGCGCGGGCGACAGGGGATACGAGCAGTACTTC. Its protein product is CASSAGDRGYEQYF.

In this sample, this clone turned up once. J is TRBJ1-2 and V is TRBV6-1; D not certain. This CDR3 is built from 12 residues. Germline V CDR1 and CDR2: MNHNS, SASEGT. V was pared by 8 bases and J by 3 bases, with 10 bases between. The CDR3 is CASGRRDYGYTF. The CDR3 nucleotides are TGTGCCAGCGGTCGGCGGGACTATGGCTACACCTTC.

V is TRBV20-1 and J is TRBJ1-4, with D tentatively TRBD1 (6 bases). V was shortened by 8 bases and J by 8 bases, with 12 bases between the two germline ends. Germline V gene data show CDR1 as DFQATT and CDR2 as SNEGSKA (reference sequence). CDR3 size: 11 residues. CDR3 nucleotide sequence: TGCAGTTTAAATCAGGGGGAAAAACTGTTTTTT. The encoded protein is CSLNQGEKLFF.

The genes are TRBV5-1 and TRBJ2-3; 8 nucleotides match TRBD2. CDR1 is SGHRS, CDR2 YFSETQ, per germline. Germline trimming cut 1 base from V and 6 bases from J; bases unmatched to any gene: 7. This CDR3 is 15 amino acids long. The CDR3 nucleotides read TGCGCCAGCAGCTTGCAGGCGGGAGGTGGGGATACGCAGTATTTT. It yields the protein CASSLQAGGGDTQYF. The full variable domain, with the rest looked up from reference TRBV5-1 and TRBJ2-3, is KAGVTQTPRYLIKTRGQQVTLSCSPISGHRSVSWYQQTPGQGLQFLFEYFSETQRNKGNFPGRFSGRQFSNSRSEMNVSTLELGDSALYLCASSLQAGGGDTQYFGPGTRLTVL.

The chain employs TRBV10-3 and TRBJ2-7; 9 bases are a match to TRBD2. Germline CDR1 reads ENHRY; CDR2 reads SYGVKD. The CDR3 runs to 18 residues. Trimming took 8 bases from V and 6 from J; bases not matched to a gene: 23. CDR3 DNA: TGTGCCATCCAACCCCGACGGGACTACGGGCTAGCGGGAACCGAGCAGTACTTC. Translation: CAIQPRRDYGLAGTEQYF.

The gene calls are TRBV7-9 and TRBJ2-1; 10 bases line up with TRBD2. The CDR3 spans 15 residues. Germline values: CDR1 SEHNR, CDR2 FQNEAQ (reference sequence). V shed 7 bases, J shed 10 bases, and the junction held 13 bases outside the gene matches. CDR3 DNA sequence: TGTGCCAGCATGTTCGGACTAGCGGAGTCGGGGGAGCAGTTCTTC. It codes for CASMFGLAESGEQFF.

The sample holds one count of this clone. The gene calls are TRBV10-3 and TRBJ2-2; 7 bases map to TRBD2. Germline CDR1 reads ENHRY; CDR2 reads SYGVKD. The CDR3 contains 13 residues. The V and J ends lost 8 bases and 3 bases, in that order; junction bases with no gene match: 3. CDR3 nucleotide sequence: TGTGCCATCTCTAGCGGTTACACCGGGGAGCTGTTTTTT. This translates into CAISSGYTGELFF.

In this sample, this clone turned up many times. CDR3 bases: TGTGCCAGCAGTGGTCCCGGGACAGGGAACTATGGCTACACCTTC. It is translated as CASSGPGTGNYGYTF. This rearrangement joins TRBV6-5 to TRBJ1-2; TRBD1 agrees at 9 bases. The J segment lost 2 bases and the V segment lost 5 bases, leaving 6 bases of the junction unmatched. Per the germline V gene, CDR1 is MNHEY and CDR2 is SVGAGI. CDR3 size: 15 residues.

This chain links TRBV6-5 with TRBJ1-1; maybe TRBD1 (6 bases). CDR1 and CDR2 from the germline V gene are MNHEY and SVGAGI. The CDR3 is made up of 14 amino acids. Trimming cost V 8 bases and J 0 bases, with 13 bases left between them. CDR3 residues: CASCRGGLNTEAFF. CDR3 nucleotides: TGTGCCAGCTGTCGGGGGGGCTTGAACACTGAAGCTTTCTTT.

This clone has a handful of counts. The chain is built from TRBV11-3 and TRBJ1-1, with D hard to call. Trimming shortened V by 1 base and J by 2 bases, and 5 bases separated the two germline ends. The CDR3 totals 13 residues. Germline V lookup: CDR1 SGHNT, CDR2 YENEEA. The CDR3 coding sequence is TGTGCCAGCAGCTTAGTCAGTAACACTGAAGCTTTCTTT. Encoded protein: CASSLVSNTEAFF.